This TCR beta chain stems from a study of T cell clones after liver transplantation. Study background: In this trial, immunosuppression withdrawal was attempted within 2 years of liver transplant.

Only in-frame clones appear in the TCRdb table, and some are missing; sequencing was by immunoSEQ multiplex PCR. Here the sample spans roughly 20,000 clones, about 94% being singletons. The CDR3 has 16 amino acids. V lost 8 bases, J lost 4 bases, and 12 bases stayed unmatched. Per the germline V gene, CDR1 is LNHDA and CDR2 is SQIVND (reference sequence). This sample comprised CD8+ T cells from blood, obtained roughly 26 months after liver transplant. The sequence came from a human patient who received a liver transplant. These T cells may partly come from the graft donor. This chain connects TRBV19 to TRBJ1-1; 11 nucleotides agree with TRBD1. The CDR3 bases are TGTGCCAGTGAAGTTCGGACAGGGGGCTGGACCACTGAAGCTTTCTTT. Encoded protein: CASEVRTGGWTTEAFF. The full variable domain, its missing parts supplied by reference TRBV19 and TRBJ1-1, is DGGITQSPKYLFRKEGQNVTLSCEQNLNHDAMYWYRQDPGQGLRLIYYSQIVNDFQKGDIAEGYSVSREKKESFPLTVTSAQKNPTAFYLCASEVRTGGWTTEAFFGQGTRLTVV.